The 13 T cell receptor beta chains in this list originate from one sample, sequenced in a study of T-cell memory formation after mild COVID-19 (dated by TCRdb to the early 2020s). The library was made by 5' RACE. The instrument was an Illumina NovaSeq 6000. Using fastp at Q25 and MiXCR, TCRdb reprocessed the public reads and kept productive beta chains. Every CDR3 protein is listed once, alongside the most common genes and DNA of its rows. For this sample there are a few hundred thousand distinct CDR3 sequences; around 30% appear just once. Jointly, the top ten make up roughly 12% of the sample. The sample was PBMCs or a T cell subset sorted from them (not recorded which). The origin of the receptors is an adult woman who had mild COVID-19 (a few samples of this study predate the infection). The sample titles of this study are shuffled in the database, so cell type and time point are left out; the donor was told from shared clones.

This clonotype has only a few counts. V usage is TRBV30 and J usage is TRBJ2-1; no reliable D call. The germline V gene has CDR1 GTSNPN and CDR2 SVGIG (reference sequence). Trimming shortened V by 2 bases and J by 6 bases, and 5 bases separated the two germline ends. The length of the CDR3 is 11 residues. This chain's CDR3 is CAWSLGNEQFF. CDR3 DNA sequence: TGTGCCTGGAGTTTGGGCAATGAGCAGTTCTTC. The full variable domain, its missing parts supplied by reference TRBV30 and TRBJ2-1, is SQTIHQWPATLVQPVGSPLSLECTVEGTSNPNLYWYRQAAGRGLQLLFYSVGIGQISSEVPQNLSASRPQDRQFILSSKKLLLSDSGFYLCAWSLGNEQFFGPGTRLTVL.

The rearrangement uses TRBV7-2 and TRBJ2-1, with 9 positions matching TRBD2. Trimming cost V 5 bases and J 0 bases; bases outside gene matches: 5. CDR3 length equals 16 residues. The germline CDR1 and CDR2 sequences are SGHTA and FQGNSA. CDR3 coding DNA: TGTGCCAGCAGCACTAGCGGGTTCAGCTCCTACAATGAGCAGTTCTTC. Its translation: CASSTSGFSSYNEQFF.

This chain's CDR3 is CATYSPYGYTF. The CDR3 nucleotides read TGTGCCACCTATTCTCCCTATGGCTACACCTTC. The chain carries TRBV19 and TRBJ1-2; D is ambiguous. V shed 10 bases and J shed 4 bases, with 10 bases lying between them. CDR1 is LNHDA, CDR2 SQIVND, per germline (reference sequence). The CDR3 contains 11 residues.

This clonotype was counted a single time. This rearrangement joins TRBV7-6 to TRBJ2-1, with TRBD1 matching 7 bases. The trim removed 0 bases at V and 1 base at J, leaving 6 bases unmatched. This CDR3 has 17 residues. CDR1 is SGHVS and CDR2 is FNYEAQ in the germline V gene. In DNA, the CDR3 is TGTGCCAGCAGCTTAGCGTTTGGACAGGAGTCCTACAATGAGCAGTTCTTC. It yields the protein CASSLAFGQESYNEQFF.

J is TRBJ1-1 and V is TRBV6-6; the D is unclear. The CDR3 covers 11 residues. Germline assignment: CDR1 MNHNY and CDR2 SVGAGI (reference sequence). Trimming took off 4 bases at V and 6 bases at J, with 6 bases between the two ends. In DNA, the CDR3 is TGTGCCAGCAGTTCATTGGCTGAAGCTTTCTTT. Encoded protein: CASSSLAEAFF.

The chain joins TRBV15 to TRBJ1-1; no clear D gene. The CDR3 is 13 amino acids. Per germline, CDR1 LNHNV and CDR2 YYDKDF (reference sequence). With 0 bases removed from V and 6 bases from J, the gap between germline ends came to 8 bases. CDR3 protein: CATSRDGGPEAFF. The CDR3 nucleotides read TGTGCCACCAGCAGAGATGGAGGGCCTGAAGCTTTCTTT.

This rearrangement joins TRBV4-1 to TRBJ2-5, with TRBD1 identical over 11 bases. V shed 3 bases, J shed 1 base, and the junction held 1 base outside the gene matches. Germline CDR1 and CDR2: MGHRA and YSYEKL. The CDR3 covers 15 residues. The CDR3 region has the DNA TGCGCCAGCAGCCATGGGACAGGGGGCCAAGAGACCCAGTACTTC. This codes for CASSHGTGGQETQYF.

The gene calls are TRBV12-3 or TRBV12-4 and TRBJ1-2; D perhaps matches TRBD1 (6 bases). V dropped 5 bases and J dropped 9 bases, with 13 bases sitting between them. There are 12 residues in the CDR3. The CDR3 region is CASSLSDSRYTF. In DNA form, the CDR3 reads TGTGCCAGCAGTCTCTCGGACAGCCGCTACACCTTC.

This clonotype was found a few times. The chain links TRBV21-1 to TRBJ2-4; no check of the table's D call, TRBD1, against the DNA was made. TRBV21-1 is deemed a pseudogene. The CDR3 length is 16 residues. Here the CDR3 reads CASSKDRESAKNIQYF. The CDR3 bases are TGTGCCAGCAGCAAAGACCGGGAATCGGCCAAAAACATTCAGTACTTC.

This sequence joins TRBV5-1 and TRBJ2-1, with 8 bases lining up with TRBD2. The V gene end was trimmed by 0 bases and the J gene end by 0 bases; junction bases not matched to a gene: 11. The CDR3 spans 19 residues. Germline CDR1 is SGHRS and CDR2 is YFSETQ. Here the CDR3 reads CASSLDRAGAAISYNEQFF. Here the CDR3 DNA reads TGCGCCAGCAGCTTGGATCGAGCGGGGGCGGCCATCTCCTACAATGAGCAGTTCTTC.

The CDR3 region has the DNA TGCGCCAGCAGCAGTGGGGGCAGTCTAGCGGGACGGAATACAGATACGCAGTATTTT. As protein: CASSSGGSLAGRNTDTQYF. This chain links TRBV4-3 with TRBJ2-3, with 9 nucleotides matching TRBD2. With 5 bases clipped from V and 3 bases from J, the junction kept 18 bases outside the gene matches. Germline lookup yields CDR1 LGHNA and CDR2 YSLEER. The CDR3 is made up of 19 amino acids.

The DNA for the CDR3 is TGTGCCAGCAGCGAGGAGGGGGAAACAGATACGCAGTATTTT. Its translation: CASSEEGETDTQYF. V is TRBV9 and J is TRBJ2-3; D possibly uses TRBD1 or TRBD2 (6 bases each). The CDR3 is made up of 14 amino acids. Germline V lookup: CDR1 SGDLS, CDR2 YYNGEE. The V end lost 3 bases, the J end lost 3 bases, and 11 bases lay between the germline ends.

V usage is TRBV20-1 and J usage is TRBJ2-3; tentatively, D is TRBD2 (6 bases). This CDR3 spans 17 amino acids. Germline-derived CDR1 and CDR2 are DFQATT and SNEGSKA (reference sequence). Trimming cost V 4 bases and J 2 bases, with 22 bases left between them. The CDR3 sequence: CSAKSRRDSAFTDTQYF. The CDR3 DNA reads as TGCAGTGCTAAGTCGCGGCGGGATAGTGCCTTCACAGATACGCAGTATTTT.